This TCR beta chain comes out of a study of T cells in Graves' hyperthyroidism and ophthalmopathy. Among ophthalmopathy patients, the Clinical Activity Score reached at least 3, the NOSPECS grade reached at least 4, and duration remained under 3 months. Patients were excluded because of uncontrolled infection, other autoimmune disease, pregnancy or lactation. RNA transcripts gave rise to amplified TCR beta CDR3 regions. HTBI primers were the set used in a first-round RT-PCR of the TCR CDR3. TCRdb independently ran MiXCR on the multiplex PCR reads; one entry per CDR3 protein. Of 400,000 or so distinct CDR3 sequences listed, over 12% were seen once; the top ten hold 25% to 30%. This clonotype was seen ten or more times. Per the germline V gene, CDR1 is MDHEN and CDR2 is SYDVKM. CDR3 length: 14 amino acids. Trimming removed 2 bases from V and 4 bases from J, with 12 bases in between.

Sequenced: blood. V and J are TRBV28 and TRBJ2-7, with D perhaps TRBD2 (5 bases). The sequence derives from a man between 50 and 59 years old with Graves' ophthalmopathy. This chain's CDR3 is CASSLSGLFYEQYF. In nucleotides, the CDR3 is TGTGCCAGCAGTTTAAGCGGACTCTTTTACGAGCAGTACTTC. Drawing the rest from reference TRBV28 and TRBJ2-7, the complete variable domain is DVKVTQSSRYLVKRTGEKVFLECVQDMDHENMFWYRQDPGLGLRLIYFSYDVKMKEKGDIPEGYSVSREKKERFSLILESASTNQTSMYLCASSLSGLFYEQYFGPGTRLTVT.